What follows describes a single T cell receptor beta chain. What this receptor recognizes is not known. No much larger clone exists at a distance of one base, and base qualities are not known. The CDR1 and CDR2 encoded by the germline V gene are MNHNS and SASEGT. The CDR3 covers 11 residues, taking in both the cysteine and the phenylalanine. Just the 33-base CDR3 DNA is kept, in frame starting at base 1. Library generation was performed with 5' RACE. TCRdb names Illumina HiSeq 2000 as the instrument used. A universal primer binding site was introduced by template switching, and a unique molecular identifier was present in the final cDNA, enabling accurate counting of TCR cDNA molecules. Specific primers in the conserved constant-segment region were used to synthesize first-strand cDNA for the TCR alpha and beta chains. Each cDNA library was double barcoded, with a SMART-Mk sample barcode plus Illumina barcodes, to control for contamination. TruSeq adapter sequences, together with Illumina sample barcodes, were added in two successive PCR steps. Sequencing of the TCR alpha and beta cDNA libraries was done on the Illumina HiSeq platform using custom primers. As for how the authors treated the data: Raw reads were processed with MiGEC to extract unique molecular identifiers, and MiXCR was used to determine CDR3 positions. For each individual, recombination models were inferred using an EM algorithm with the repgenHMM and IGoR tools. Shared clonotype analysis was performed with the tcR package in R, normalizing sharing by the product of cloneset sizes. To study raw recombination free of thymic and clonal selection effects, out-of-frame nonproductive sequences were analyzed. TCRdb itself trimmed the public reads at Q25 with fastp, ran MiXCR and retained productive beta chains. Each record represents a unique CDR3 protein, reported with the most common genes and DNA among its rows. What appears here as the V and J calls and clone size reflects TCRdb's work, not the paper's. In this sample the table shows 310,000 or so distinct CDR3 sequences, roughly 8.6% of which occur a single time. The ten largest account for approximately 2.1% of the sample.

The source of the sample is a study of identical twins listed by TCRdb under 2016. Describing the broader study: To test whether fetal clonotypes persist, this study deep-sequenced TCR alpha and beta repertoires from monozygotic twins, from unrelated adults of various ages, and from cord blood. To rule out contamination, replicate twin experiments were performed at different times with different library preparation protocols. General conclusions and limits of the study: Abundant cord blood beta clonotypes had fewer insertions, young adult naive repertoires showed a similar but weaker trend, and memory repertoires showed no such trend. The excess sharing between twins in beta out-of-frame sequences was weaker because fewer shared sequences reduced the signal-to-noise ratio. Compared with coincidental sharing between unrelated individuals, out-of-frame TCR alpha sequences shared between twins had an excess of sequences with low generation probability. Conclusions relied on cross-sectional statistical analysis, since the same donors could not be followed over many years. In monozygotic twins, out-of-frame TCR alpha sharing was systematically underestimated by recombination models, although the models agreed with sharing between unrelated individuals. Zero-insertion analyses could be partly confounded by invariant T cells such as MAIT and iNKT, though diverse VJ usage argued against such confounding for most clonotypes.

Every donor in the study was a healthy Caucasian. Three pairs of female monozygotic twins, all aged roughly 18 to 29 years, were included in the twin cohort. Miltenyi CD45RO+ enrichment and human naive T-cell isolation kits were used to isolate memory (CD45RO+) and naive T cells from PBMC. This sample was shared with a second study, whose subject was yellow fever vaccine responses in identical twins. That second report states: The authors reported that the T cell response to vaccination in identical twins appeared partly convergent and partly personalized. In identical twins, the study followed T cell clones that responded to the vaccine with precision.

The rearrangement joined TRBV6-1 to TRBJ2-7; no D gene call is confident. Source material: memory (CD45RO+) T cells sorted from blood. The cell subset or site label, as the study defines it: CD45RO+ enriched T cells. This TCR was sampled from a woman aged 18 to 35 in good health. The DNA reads TGTGTCCTAAAGTCCTCCTACGAGCAGTACTTC. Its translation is CVLKSSYEQYF.